The rows below give T cell receptor beta chains drawn from one sample of a study of blood T cell repertoires in COVID-19. Data came from immunoSEQ multiplex PCR; TCRdb stores just in-frame clones and leaves some out. Here the sample spans nearly 110,000 clones, about four fifths being singletons. The sequenced material came from peripheral blood. These receptors were taken from a man aged 65-85 years with acute or convalescent COVID-19. The CDR3 runs from the conserved cysteine through the conserved F or W. Each record gives: V gene, clone size, D gene, J gene, CDR3 protein, CDR3 DNA. D genes are given only for firm matches. Only some rows state a clone size, as once, few, many or a class for expanded clones.

V: TRBV9; size: .; D: .; J: TRBJ1-2; CDR3: CASSVAEGPAGGYTF; DNA: TGTGCCAGCAGCGTAGCGGAGGGGCCTGCGGGTGGCTACACCTTC
V: TRBV29-1; size: .; D: TRBD1; J: TRBJ2-2; CDR3: CSVEKQGTGELFF; DNA: TGCAGCGTTGAAAAACAGGGGACCGGGGAGCTGTTTTTT
V: TRBV27; size: .; D: TRBD2; J: TRBJ2-7; CDR3: CASSPTSGGFTYEQYF; DNA: TGTGCCAGCAGTCCAACAAGCGGGGGGTTTACCTACGAGCAGTACTTC
V: TRBV6-5; size: .; D: TRBD1; J: TRBJ1-1; CDR3: CASRTPGGLEAFF; DNA: TGTGCCAGCAGAACCCCAGGGGGCCTTGAAGCTTTCTTT
V: TRBV5-8; size: .; D: .; J: TRBJ2-4; CDR3: CASSLAVGLSNIQYF; DNA: TGTGCCAGCAGCTTGGCTGTGGGACTTTCGAACATTCAGTACTTC
V: TRBV5-1; size: once; D: .; J: TRBJ2-2; CDR3: CASSQADGGELFF; DNA: TGCGCCAGCAGCCAGGCTGACGGCGGGGAGCTGTTTTTT
V: TRBV6-5; size: .; D: .; J: TRBJ2-7; CDR3: CASSREAQVYEQYF; DNA: TGTGCCAGCAGTCGTGAGGCACAGGTTTACGAGCAGTACTTC
V: TRBV6-1; size: .; D: TRBD2; J: TRBJ2-5; CDR3: CASSGMLAGGPGETQYF; DNA: TGTGCCAGCAGTGGTATGCTAGCGGGGGGGCCGGGAGAGACCCAGTACTTC
V: TRBV7-8; size: .; D: TRBD1; J: TRBJ2-7; CDR3: CASSADRAPEQYF; DNA: TGTGCCAGCAGCGCTGACAGGGCTCCCGAGCAGTACTTC
V: TRBV5-6; size: .; D: TRBD2; J: TRBJ2-5; CDR3: CASSLVISGGQGETQYF; DNA: TGTGCCAGCAGCTTGGTTATTAGCGGGGGCCAGGGGGAGACCCAGTACTTC
V: TRBV19; size: .; D: TRBD1; J: TRBJ2-7; CDR3: CASRDRDEQYF; DNA: TGTGCCAGCAGGGACAGGGACGAGCAGTACTTC
V: TRBV5-1; size: .; D: TRBD1; J: TRBJ2-7; CDR3: CASSVRDSIYEQYF; DNA: TGCGCCAGCAGCGTCCGGGACAGTATCTACGAGCAGTACTTC
V: TRBV5-1; size: .; D: .; J: TRBJ2-5; CDR3: CASSSGVYQETQYF; DNA: TGCGCCAGCAGCTCAGGGGTATACCAAGAGACCCAGTACTTC
V: TRBV19; size: few; D: .; J: TRBJ1-3; CDR3: CASSINGASGNTIYF; DNA: TGTGCCAGTAGTATAAATGGAGCCTCTGGAAACACCATATATTTT
V: TRBV7-2; size: many; D: TRBD1; J: TRBJ2-7; CDR3: CASSPDRGDEQYF; DNA: TGTGCCAGCAGCCCCGACAGGGGCGACGAGCAGTACTTC
V: TRBV9; size: once; D: TRBD1; J: TRBJ2-1; CDR3: CASSVGLGTGALFSYNEQFF; DNA: TGTGCCAGCAGCGTAGGACTGGGGACAGGTGCGCTTTTTTCCTACAATGAGCAGTTCTTC
V: TRBV15; size: few; D: .; J: TRBJ1-5; CDR3: CATSRDGGQPQHF; DNA: TGTGCCACCAGCAGAGACGGGGGACAGCCCCAGCATTTT
V: TRBV5-6; size: .; D: TRBD1; J: TRBJ2-2; CDR3: CASSPGGSNTGELFF; DNA: TGTGCCAGCAGCCCAGGGGGTTCGAACACCGGGGAGCTGTTTTTT
V: TRBV12-3/TRBV12-4; size: few; D: TRBD1; J: TRBJ1-4; CDR3: CASSIGTDGKLFF; DNA: TGTGCCAGCAGCATCGGGACAGATGGAAAACTGTTTTTT
V: TRBV6-5; size: .; D: TRBD1; J: TRBJ1-1; CDR3: CASSPGQRNTEAFF; DNA: TGTGCCAGCAGTCCGGGACAGAGGAACACTGAAGCTTTCTTT
V: TRBV3-1/TRBV3-2; size: many; D: TRBD2; J: TRBJ2-3; CDR3: CASSPHSGLAGGTGAQYF; DNA: TGTGCCAGCAGCCCACATTCGGGACTAGCGGGGGGGACCGGCGCGCAGTATTTT
V: TRBV27; size: .; D: TRBD1; J: TRBJ2-2; CDR3: CASSIRQGAGELFF; DNA: TGTGCCAGCAGTATCAGACAGGGGGCCGGGGAGCTGTTTTTT
V: TRBV13; size: .; D: TRBD1; J: TRBJ2-1; CDR3: CASSPRGTGLGNEQFF; DNA: TGTGCCAGCAGCCCACGAGGGACAGGGCTGGGCAATGAGCAGTTCTTC
V: TRBV3-1/TRBV3-2; size: .; D: .; J: TRBJ2-7; CDR3: CASSQAGEDEQYF; DNA: TGTGCCAGCAGCCAAGCAGGGGAAGACGAGCAGTACTTC
V: TRBV21-1; size: once; D: .; J: TRBJ1-6; CDR3: CASSMWRAGGNSPLHF; DNA: TGTGCCAGCAGCATGTGGCGAGCGGGGGGTAATTCACCCCTCCACTTT
V: TRBV9; size: .; D: .; J: TRBJ2-7; CDR3: CASSVGASDTYEQYF; DNA: TGTGCCAGCAGCGTAGGGGCTTCGGACACCTACGAGCAGTACTTC
V: TRBV5-1; size: .; D: .; J: TRBJ2-5; CDR3: CASSFRSGETQYF; DNA: TGCGCCAGCAGCTTCCGCTCTGGCGAGACCCAGTACTTC
V: TRBV6-2/TRBV6-3; size: .; D: TRBD1; J: TRBJ1-1; CDR3: CASSYGGTGGTEAFF; DNA: TGTGCCAGCAGTTACGGTGGGACAGGGGGCACTGAAGCTTTCTTT
V: TRBV20-1; size: .; D: .; J: TRBJ1-1; CDR3: CSASQGRIYEAFF; DNA: TGCAGTGCTAGTCAGGGGAGAATCTATGAAGCTTTCTTT
V: TRBV15; size: .; D: .; J: TRBJ1-2; CDR3: CATSRPSSNYGYTF; DNA: TGTGCCACCAGCAGACCAAGCTCTAACTATGGCTACACCTTC
V: TRBV7-8; size: .; D: TRBD1; J: TRBJ1-5; CDR3: CASSQDRGDQPQHF; DNA: TGTGCCAGCAGCCAGGACAGGGGGGATCAGCCCCAGCATTTT
V: TRBV11-3; size: .; D: TRBD2; J: TRBJ2-1; CDR3: CASSLDQFTSGQFF; DNA: TGTGCCAGCAGCTTAGATCAGTTTACTAGCGGGCAGTTCTTC
V: TRBV7-3; size: .; D: .; J: TRBJ2-1; CDR3: CASSLEATYNEQFF; DNA: TGTGCCAGCAGCTTAGAAGCGACCTACAATGAGCAGTTCTTC
V: TRBV3-1/TRBV3-2; size: once; D: .; J: TRBJ1-1; CDR3: CASSQQQGGNTEAFF; DNA: TGTGCCAGCAGCCAACAACAGGGTGGGAACACTGAAGCTTTCTTT
V: TRBV27; size: few; D: TRBD1; J: TRBJ1-2; CDR3: CASSLYRAGGSYGYTF; DNA: TGTGCCAGCAGTTTATATAGGGCAGGGGGATCCTATGGCTACACCTTC
V: TRBV19; size: .; D: .; J: TRBJ1-3; CDR3: CASSMAGGSGNTIYF; DNA: TGTGCCAGTAGTATGGCGGGTGGCTCTGGAAACACCATATATTTT
V: TRBV18; size: few; D: .; J: TRBJ1-1; CDR3: CASSPPSAQREVEAFF; DNA: TGTGCCAGCTCACCACCGAGTGCACAGAGGGAGGTGGAAGCTTTCTTT
V: TRBV24-1; size: .; D: .; J: TRBJ2-1; CDR3: CATSAAGAKGEQFF; DNA: TGTGCCACCAGTGCGGCAGGGGCGAAGGGTGAGCAGTTCTTC
V: TRBV5-6; size: .; D: TRBD1; J: TRBJ1-4; CDR3: CASSFQGATTTNEKLFF; DNA: TGTGCCAGCAGCTTCCAGGGGGCAACCACAACTAATGAAAAACTGTTTTTT
V: TRBV7-6; size: .; D: .; J: TRBJ1-5; CDR3: CASSRTRGDQPQHF; DNA: TGTGCCAGCAGCCGAACCAGGGGAGATCAGCCCCAGCATTTT
V: TRBV28; size: .; D: .; J: TRBJ1-5; CDR3: CASSRIRRDGTRNQPQHF; DNA: TGTGCCAGCAGCCGCATTCGGCGGGACGGAACCCGCAATCAGCCCCAGCATTTT
V: TRBV5-1; size: few; D: TRBD1; J: TRBJ2-7; CDR3: CASSLAPGGTYEQYF; DNA: TGCGCCAGCAGCTTGGCGCCAGGGGGAACCTACGAGCAGTACTTC
V: TRBV18; size: .; D: .; J: TRBJ1-4; CDR3: CASTPGRGLDEKLFF; DNA: TGTGCCAGCACTCCGGGGCGGGGCTTGGATGAAAAACTGTTTTTT
V: TRBV19; size: few; D: .; J: TRBJ1-5; CDR3: CASSTHLSVGPSNQPQHF; DNA: TGTGCCAGTAGTACCCATCTCTCCGTGGGGCCCAGCAATCAGCCCCAGCATTTT
V: TRBV5-6; size: .; D: TRBD1; J: TRBJ1-1; CDR3: CASSVIRDRDTEAFF; DNA: TGTGCCAGCAGCGTGATTAGGGACAGGGACACTGAAGCTTTCTTT
V: TRBV5-8; size: .; D: TRBD1; J: TRBJ1-4; CDR3: CASSFGQGAGEKLFF; DNA: TGTGCCAGCAGCTTCGGACAGGGGGCAGGTGAAAAACTGTTTTTT
V: TRBV9; size: .; D: TRBD2; J: TRBJ2-3; CDR3: CASSVSGRGEDTQYF; DNA: TGTGCCAGCAGCGTCTCAGGCCGGGGGGAGGATACGCAGTATTTT
V: TRBV5-1; size: .; D: TRBD1; J: TRBJ1-1; CDR3: CASSFTGGSTEAFF; DNA: TGCGCCAGCAGCTTTACAGGGGGTAGCACTGAAGCTTTCTTT
V: TRBV7-9; size: .; D: TRBD2; J: TRBJ2-2; CDR3: CASSLGSGGMNTGELFF; DNA: TGTGCCAGCAGCTTAGGTAGCGGGGGCATGAACACCGGGGAGCTGTTTTTT
V: TRBV29-1; size: .; D: TRBD2; J: TRBJ2-1; CDR3: CSVPLGLADYNEQFF; DNA: TGCAGCGTTCCCCTAGGACTAGCGGATTACAATGAGCAGTTCTTC
V: TRBV18; size: .; D: TRBD1; J: TRBJ1-1; CDR3: CASSPGQGASTEAFF; DNA: TGTGCCAGCTCACCAGGACAGGGGGCGAGCACTGAAGCTTTCTTT
V: TRBV9; size: .; D: .; J: TRBJ2-2; CDR3: CASSVGVRGTGELFF; DNA: TGTGCCAGCAGCGTAGGGGTGCGGGGAACCGGGGAGCTGTTTTTT
V: TRBV3-1/TRBV3-2; size: .; D: .; J: TRBJ1-4; CDR3: CASSPTQTRYEKLFF; DNA: TGTGCCAGCAGCCCAACGCAGACTCGTTACGAAAAACTGTTTTTT
V: TRBV13; size: .; D: TRBD1; J: TRBJ2-2; CDR3: CASSADRGGTGELFF; DNA: TGTGCCAGCAGCGCGGACAGGGGGGGAACCGGGGAGCTGTTTTTT
V: TRBV6-4; size: .; D: .; J: TRBJ1-5; CDR3: CASSLLPGSNQPQHF; DNA: TGTGCCAGCAGCCTTTTGCCGGGAAGCAATCAGCCCCAGCATTTT
V: TRBV24-1; size: .; D: TRBD2; J: TRBJ2-3; CDR3: CATSTSGSSTDTQYF; DNA: TGTGCCACCAGTACTAGCGGATCTAGCACAGATACGCAGTATTTT
V: TRBV12-3/TRBV12-4; size: .; D: .; J: TRBJ1-2; CDR3: CASSPYENYGYTF; DNA: TGTGCCAGCAGCCCGTACGAGAACTATGGCTACACCTTC
V: TRBV6-5; size: .; D: TRBD2; J: TRBJ2-5; CDR3: CASRGLGETQYF; DNA: TGTGCCAGCAGGGGACTAGGTGAGACCCAGTACTTC
V: TRBV6-2/TRBV6-3; size: few; D: .; J: TRBJ1-2; CDR3: CASSYSNGLGYTF; DNA: TGTGCCAGCAGTTACTCGAACGGGTTAGGCTACACCTTC